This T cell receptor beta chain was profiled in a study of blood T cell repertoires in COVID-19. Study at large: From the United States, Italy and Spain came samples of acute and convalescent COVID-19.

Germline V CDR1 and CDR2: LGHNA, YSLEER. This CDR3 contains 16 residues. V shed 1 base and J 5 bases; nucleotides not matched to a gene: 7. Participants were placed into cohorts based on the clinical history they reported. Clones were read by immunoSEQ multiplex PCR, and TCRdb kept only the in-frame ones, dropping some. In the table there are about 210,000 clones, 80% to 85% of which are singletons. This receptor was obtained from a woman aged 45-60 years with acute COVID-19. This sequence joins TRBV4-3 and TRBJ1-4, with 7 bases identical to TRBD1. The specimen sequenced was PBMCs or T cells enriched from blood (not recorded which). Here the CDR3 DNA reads TGCGCCAGCAGCCAAGGGGCGGGACAGACAAATGAAAAACTGTTTTTT. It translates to CASSQGAGQTNEKLFF.